The 21 T cell receptor beta chains reported below all come from one sample, sequenced in a study of T cell responses to AZD1222 COVID-19 vaccine. The protocol was immunoSEQ multiplex PCR, while the TCRdb copy is restricted to in-frame clones and leaves out a portion. The data hold more than 50,000 clones, with around nine tenths observed a single time. The starting material was peripheral blood, obtained on day 0 of AZD1222 vaccination. The receptors shown here come from an adult in good health.

The V gene is TRBV2, the J gene TRBJ1-1, with 8 bases fitting TRBD1. CDR3 size: 11 residues. V was clipped by 4 bases and J by 10 bases; unmatched bases: 2. The germline V gene encodes CDR1 SNHLY and CDR2 FYNNEI. As DNA, the CDR3 is TGTGCCAGCAGTGGACAGGGGAGAGCTTTCTTT. Amino acid sequence: CASSGQGRAFF.

The V call is TRBV15, the J call TRBJ2-2; D is ambiguous. CDR3 length equals 14 residues. Germline V CDR1 and CDR2: LNHNV, YYDKDF (reference sequence). V lost 3 bases to trimming and J lost 1 base, with 6 bases between them. Here the CDR3 DNA reads TGTGCCACCAGCAGGTCTGGGAACACCGGGGAGCTGTTTTTT. It is translated as CATSRSGNTGELFF.

The count of this clone is one. The chain uses TRBV6-6 and TRBJ1-6; tentatively, D is TRBD1 (5 bases). Germline CDR1 MNHNY, CDR2 SVGAGI (reference sequence). The V gene lost 8 bases and the J gene lost 9 bases, with 14 bases spanning the gap. The CDR3 is 13 residues long. CDR3 sequence reads: CASSPGRASPLHF. The CDR3 coding sequence is TGTGCCAGCTCGCCCGGCAGGGCTTCACCCCTCCACTTT.

The chain employs TRBV2 and TRBJ2-5, with TRBD2 matching 7 bases. The CDR3 spans 14 residues. V shed 7 bases and J 4 bases; nucleotides not matched to a gene: 9. Germline loops: CDR1 SNHLY, CDR2 FYNNEI. The CDR3: CASTLPTGGETQYF. DNA of the CDR3: TGTGCCAGCACTCTACCAACGGGGGGAGAGACCCAGTACTTC.

This clone was seen just once. The V call is TRBV6-1, the J call TRBJ1-6; D call uncertain. V was trimmed by 4 bases and J by 5 bases, leaving 15 bases between them. The germline V gene encodes CDR1 MNHNS and CDR2 SASEGT. This CDR3 is 16 amino acids long. CDR3 region: CASSVVARADNSPLHF. The CDR3 nucleotides are TGTGCCAGCAGTGTTGTAGCCCGAGCAGATAATTCACCCCTCCACTTT.

The chain combines TRBV12-5 with TRBJ1-4; 7 bases agree with TRBD1. V lost 3 bases to trimming and J lost 7 bases; unmatched junction nucleotides: 5. The CDR3 totals 14 residues. Germline CDR1 is LGHNT and CDR2 is FRNRAP. The CDR3 loop reads CASGLGGGIEKLFF. DNA of the CDR3: TGTGCTAGTGGTTTAGGGGGCGGAATTGAAAAACTGTTTTTT.

The V gene is TRBV5-1, the J gene TRBJ1-2; D is undetermined. The CDR3 covers 13 residues. Trimming pared 4 bases from V and 2 bases from J, leaving 9 bases between. The germline V gene has CDR1 SGHRS and CDR2 YFSETQ. This CDR3 reads CASSNDGNYGYTF. The CDR3 nucleotides are TGCGCCAGCAGCAACGACGGGAACTATGGCTACACCTTC.

V and J are TRBV18 and TRBJ1-6; 12 bases are a match to TRBD1. Germline lookup yields CDR1 KGHSH and CDR2 LQKENI. The CDR3 is made up of 16 amino acids. After removal of 3 bases from V and 7 bases from J, the junction contained 4 bases not matched to a gene. This CDR3 is CASSPGQGARNSPLHF. CDR3 nucleotide sequence: TGTGCCAGCTCACCGGGACAGGGGGCTAGGAATTCACCCCTCCACTTT. Supplemented by reference TRBV18 and TRBJ1-6, the full variable domain reads NAGVMQNPRHLVRRRGQEARLRCSPMKGHSHVYWYRQLPEEGLKFMVYLQKENIIDESGMPKERFSAEFPKEGPSILRIQQVVRGDSAAYFCASSPGQGARNSPLHFGNGTRLTVT.

The chain carries TRBV5-6 and TRBJ2-7; D gene uncertain. Germline V CDR1 and CDR2: SGHDT, YYEEEE. V dropped 1 base and J dropped 7 bases, with 6 bases sitting between them. This CDR3 is 11 amino acids long. CDR3 DNA: TGTGCCAGCAGCTTGTCTGGAGAGCAGTACTTC. The encoded protein is CASSLSGEQYF. The variable domain in full, with the rest retrieved from reference TRBV5-6 and TRBJ2-7, is DAGVTQSPTHLIKTRGQQVTLRCSPKSGHDTVSWYQQALGQGPQFIFQYYEEEERQRGNFPDRFSGHQFPNYSSELNVNALLLGDSALYLCASSLSGEQYFGPGTRLTVT.

This rearrangement joins TRBV6-5 to TRBJ1-2, with 11 bases fitting TRBD1. With V trimmed by 4 bases and J by 5 bases, 6 bases remained unmatched. CDR1 and CDR2 (germline): MNHEY, SVGAGI. This CDR3 spans 15 amino acids. CDR3 nucleotide sequence: TGTGCCAGCAGTTTCAGGACAGGGGGCAGGTATGGCTACACCTTC. It encodes CASSFRTGGRYGYTF.

The chain carries TRBV24-1 and TRBJ1-5; no reliable D call. Germline CDR1 is KGHDR and CDR2 is SFDVKD. The germline V and J ends were trimmed by 11 bases and 7 bases, with 11 bases remaining between them. The CDR3 loop spans 11 amino acids. The CDR3 region is CAKSTAQPQHF. The CDR3 nucleotides are TGTGCCAAGAGTACGGCGCAGCCCCAGCATTTT.

The chain uses TRBV5-6 and TRBJ1-5; a possible D gene is TRBD1 (6 bases). Trimming cost V 3 bases and J 6 bases, with 16 bases left between them. This CDR3 comprises 15 residues. The V gene's germline CDR1 is SGHDT and CDR2 YYEEEE. As DNA, the CDR3 is TGTGCCAGCAGCTCCTATTACAGGGAGGGTCAGCCCCAGCATTTT. Its translation: CASSSYYREGQPQHF.

The chain links TRBV19 to TRBJ1-2, with 7 bases that match TRBD1. V dropped 8 bases and J dropped 8; count of bases not matched to a gene: 17. Germline-derived CDR1 and CDR2 are LNHDA and SQIVND (reference sequence). This CDR3 spans 15 amino acids. The CDR3 reads CASLPSGTERRGYTF. The CDR3 coding sequence is TGTGCCAGTTTACCTTCCGGGACAGAAAGACGAGGCTACACCTTC.

The rearrangement joins TRBV11-2 to TRBJ2-7; TRBD1 matches 8 bases. V trimming: 3 bases; J trimming: 1 base; junction bases outside the gene matches: 14. Germline assignment: CDR1 SGHAT and CDR2 FQNNGV. The CDR3 is 18 amino acids. Here the CDR3 reads CASSFLTPDRGVSYEQYF. For the CDR3, the DNA is TGTGCCAGCAGCTTCCTAACCCCAGACAGGGGAGTATCCTACGAGCAGTACTTC.

The gene calls are TRBV3-1 (or the pseudogene TRBV3-2) and TRBJ2-1; 8 nucleotides line up with TRBD1. Germline V lookup: CDR1 LGHDT, CDR2 YNNKEL (reference sequence). V dropped 7 bases and J dropped 10; count of bases not matched to a gene: 9. The length of the CDR3 is 13 residues. CDR3 nucleotides: TGTGCCAGCACCCAGGGGGCTTATGGGGAGCAGTTCTTC. Its translation: CASTQGAYGEQFF.

This sequence joins TRBV19 and TRBJ1-4, with D uncertain. The CDR3 consists of 13 residues. The germline V and J ends were trimmed by 6 bases and 0 bases, with 5 bases remaining between them. Germline loops: CDR1 LNHDA, CDR2 SQIVND (reference sequence). The CDR3 DNA reads as TGTGCCAGTAGCCAATCAACTAATGAAAAACTGTTTTTT. Its protein product is CASSQSTNEKLFF.

This clone was detected once. The chain is built from TRBV19 and TRBJ1-2, with a possible D match to TRBD1 (5 bases). The CDR3 has 15 residues. Looked up from germline, CDR1 is LNHDA and CDR2 is SQIVND (reference sequence). The V and J ends lost 3 bases and 4 bases respectively, with 15 bases between them. This CDR3 is CASSMTPPGFYGYTF. DNA of the CDR3: TGTGCCAGTAGTATGACGCCTCCAGGGTTCTATGGCTACACCTTC.

The chain employs TRBV11-2 and TRBJ1-1, with a possible D match to TRBD1 (6 bases). V lost 5 bases, J lost 5 bases, and 12 bases lay in between. CDR1 SGHAT and CDR2 FQNNGV come from the germline V gene. CDR3 length: 13 residues. Here the CDR3 reads CASSLTGITEAFF. The DNA for the CDR3 is TGTGCCAGCAGCCTCACAGGGATAACTGAAGCTTTCTTT. Looking up the rest from reference TRBV11-2 and TRBJ1-1 gives the full variable domain: EAGVAQSPRYKIIEKRQSVAFWCNPISGHATLYWYQQILGQGPKLLIQFQNNGVVDDSQLPKDRFSAERLKGVDSTLKIQPAKLEDSAVYLCASSLTGITEAFFGQGTRLTVV.

CDR3 loop: CSVERGNTEAFF. CDR3 bases: TGCAGCGTTGAGAGGGGAAACACTGAAGCTTTCTTT. The rearrangement uses TRBV29-1 and TRBJ1-1, with a tentative D call TRBD1 (5 bases). Trimming removed 3 bases from V and 2 bases from J, with 7 bases in between. CDR3 length: 12 residues. In germline, CDR1 is SQVTM, CDR2 ANQGSEA. Supplemented by reference TRBV29-1 and TRBJ1-1, the full variable domain reads SAVISQKPSRDICQRGTSLTIQCQVDSQVTMMFWYRQQPGQSLTLIATANQGSEATYESGFVIDKFPISRPNLTFSTLTVSNMSPEDSSIYLCSVERGNTEAFFGQGTRLTVV.

This clone occurred once. The J gene is TRBJ1-1, the V gene TRBV6-6, with D unclear. This CDR3 has 16 amino acids. V dropped 6 bases and J dropped 2 bases, with 19 bases sitting between them. CDR1 and CDR2 from the germline V gene are MNHNY and SVGAGI (reference sequence). The CDR3 loop is CASSDRRGRRNTEAFF. In DNA, the CDR3 is TGTGCCAGCAGCGACCGGAGAGGTCGAAGAAACACTGAAGCTTTCTTT.

This chain links TRBV20-1 with TRBJ2-7, with D possibly matching TRBD1 (6 bases). The V end lost 4 bases, the J end lost 2 bases, and 12 bases lay between the germline ends. Germline V gene lookup returns CDR1 DFQATT and CDR2 SNEGSKA (reference sequence). This CDR3 has 13 amino acids. CDR3 sequence reads: CSANDRSPYEQYF. The CDR3 coding sequence is TGCAGTGCTAATGACAGGTCCCCCTACGAGCAGTACTTC.